The rows below give T cell receptor beta chains drawn from one sample of a study of cytomegalovirus exposure and HLA in healthy donors. Only in-frame clones appear in the TCRdb table, and some are missing; sequencing was by immunoSEQ multiplex PCR. The data contain 100,000 to 150,000 clones, about 76% of them singletons. Material for sequencing was PBMCs. All receptors come from a woman aged 55-75 years in good health and CMV-seropositive. CDR3s include the opening cysteine and the closing phenylalanine or tryptophan. D genes are given only for firm matches. A clone size is listed for some rows: how often the clone was seen (once, few, many), or a class if it is expanded.

v_call,d_call,clone_size,j_call,cdr3_nt,cdr3_aa
TRBV9,TRBD1,-,TRBJ1-2,TGTGCCAGCAGCGTAGCTATGACAGGGGCCTATGGCTACACCTTC,CASSVAMTGAYGYTF
TRBV4-3,TRBD1,-,TRBJ1-1,TGCGCCAGCAGCCCGAACAGGGGGCTGGACACTGAAGCTTTCTTT,CASSPNRGLDTEAFF
TRBV19,-,-,TRBJ2-3,TGTGCCAGTAGTATTCTATTAGCGGCCCCAGATACGCAGTATTTT,CASSILLAAPDTQYF
TRBV19,-,-,TRBJ2-5,TGTGCCAGTAGTGAACGGGATCGGGAGACCCAGTACTTC,CASSERDRETQYF
TRBV7-2,TRBD1,-,TRBJ2-1,TGTGCCAGCAGCTTAGCAAGGGGGCAGGGTGAGCAGTTCTTC,CASSLARGQGEQFF
TRBV15,TRBD1,-,TRBJ2-7,TGTGCCACCAGCAGGGGGACAGGGGTATACGAGCAGTACTTC,CATSRGTGVYEQYF
TRBV5-6,-,few,TRBJ1-4,TGTGCCAGCAGCTTGGATAGCACTTCAACTAATGAAAAACTGTTTTTT,CASSLDSTSTNEKLFF
TRBV15,TRBD1,-,TRBJ1-4,TGTGCCACCAGCAGAGAAACAGGGGCCCTAAGAGAAAAACTGTTTTTT,CATSRETGALREKLFF
TRBV5-1,TRBD1,-,TRBJ1-5,TGCGCCAGCAGTGCCGGGACAGGGGGTCAGCCCCAGCATTTT,CASSAGTGGQPQHF
TRBV19,-,-,TRBJ1-1,TGTGCCAGTAGAAACAGTCTGAACACTGAAGCTTTCTTT,CASRNSLNTEAFF
TRBV4-2,-,-,TRBJ2-6,TGTGCCAGCAGCCAAGATGGTACTGGCTCTGGGGCCAACGTCCTGACTTTC,CASSQDGTGSGANVLTF
TRBV6-6,TRBD1,-,TRBJ1-2,TGTGCCAGCAGGGAGACAGGGGGCGGGAATGGCTACACCTTC,CASRETGGGNGYTF
TRBV7-9,-,-,TRBJ1-1,TGTTCCAGCAGCTTAGTAGCGGTTGTAGGAGAAGCTTTCTTT,CSSSLVAVVGEAFF
TRBV2,-,-,TRBJ1-6,TGTGCCAGCAGTGAATTTGAGGTCGCTTGGAATTCACCCCTCCACTTT,CASSEFEVAWNSPLHF
TRBV2,TRBD1,-,TRBJ1-2,TGTGCCAGCAGTGTATCGACAGGGAGTGGCTACACCTTC,CASSVSTGSGYTF
TRBV19,-,-,TRBJ2-7,TGTGCCAGTAGTATAGGAGGGGGCTACGAGCAGTACTTC,CASSIGGGYEQYF
TRBV19,-,-,TRBJ2-5,TGTGCCAGTAGTATCTCCCGGGAGACCCAGTACTTC,CASSISRETQYF
TRBV5-4,TRBD2,-,TRBJ2-1,TGTGCCAGCAGCTCGGGACTAGCGGCACATAGGGAGCAGTTCTTC,CASSSGLAAHREQFF